This TCR beta chain was identified in a study of blood T cells in healthy people across ages (dated by TCRdb to about 2015). Background on the whole study: Template switching captured roughly one uniquely barcoded TCR beta cDNA molecule per two T cells in model experiments. For two donors (one aged 18 to 30 and one aged 80 or older), the study analyzed two additional independent replicas of 1 million unique cDNA reads from the same blood draw. Using deep sequencing normalized with unique cDNA molecular identifiers, the study measured how TCR beta repertoire diversity changes with age. The donors were split into four age groups: young (average 16 years), middle-aged (39), aged (approximately 59) and long-lived (over 75). To avoid experimental bias, donors of different ages were randomly spread across the sequencing lanes.

The library was built by means of 5' RACE. Sequencer: Illumina HiSeq 2500. A second about 7 to 12 cycle PCR used a sample-barcoded 5' primer and a J-beta primer mix. A template-switch 5' adaptor carrying 12 random nucleotides introduced a unique molecular identifier onto each TCR beta cDNA molecule. Each sample yielded at least 2.5 million CDR3-containing paired-end reads. First-strand cDNA was synthesized from all RNA with the Mint cDNA synthesis kit, primed by a TRBC-specific oligonucleotide. After uracil-DNA glycosylase treatment, a first 18-cycle PCR used universal primers M1SS and BC2_uni_R on all cDNA. On the study's bioinformatics: Normalization of each sample was performed by random selection of 1 million high-quality reads, each carrying a distinct molecular identifier. Reads sharing molecular identifiers were discarded rather than binned into consensus sequences. MiTCR, set to a Q25 quality threshold and the strictest error-elimination algorithm, was used for CDR3 identification, clonotype clustering and error correction. Lower-bound total TCR beta diversity was estimated with a nonparametric unseen species model using Euler transformation. The raw public reads went through TCRdb reprocessing: fastp at Q25, MiXCR clone calling, in-frame beta chains kept. Rows matching on CDR3 protein sequence are summarized as one entry with the most common DNA and genes. These V and J calls are TCRdb output, not the study's own analysis. The sample table holds about 900,000 distinct CDR3 sequences, of which about 48% were seen once. Around 15% of the sample lies in the top ten.

On the study overall, not on this receptor specifically: Observed TCR beta diversity correlated strongly with the percentage of naive T cells measured by flow cytometry. Compared with the aged group, the long-lived group had more naive CD4+ T cells, fewer expanded clones and increased TCR diversity, suggesting age selection. As age increased, observed TCR beta diversity per million T cells dropped in a roughly linear way, and a significant reduction was already evident by age 40. Total diversity estimates from one million sequenced T cells were considered lower bounds and underestimates. Because the CMV infection status of the donors was unknown, age-related changes in expanded clonotypes may potentially have been confounded. Conclusive comparison of naive and antigen-experienced compartments was prevented by the profiling of bulk unsorted PBMCs.

The 35 to 40 donors, aged about 6 to 90 years, were systemically healthy Caucasian individuals from Russia. Each donor gave approximately 9.4 milliliters of peripheral blood, drawn into EDTA-treated Vacutainer tubes. Ficoll-Paque density-gradient centrifugation was used to isolate PBMCs, with at least 6.5 million obtained per sample. Total RNA was extracted from PBMCs with Trizol reagent, with at least 6 micrograms obtained per sample. For every donor, flow cytometry on a PBMC aliquot measured the percentage of naive CD45RAhigh/CD27high T cells. V loses 5 bases at its end and J loses 2 bases; junction bases beyond the gene matches: 4. Its CDR3 holds 14 amino acids, cysteine through phenylalanine. CDR3 DNA is the only sequence kept; it has 42 bases, read in frame from the first base. The germline V gene provides CDR1 SGHTA and CDR2 FQGNSA. Regarding this clonotype: The specificity of this receptor is unknown. The record has no base qualities; no much larger clone is one base away.

The V and J genes are TRBV7-2 and TRBJ1-2; TRBD1 aligns with 8 central bases. The sequencing sample was made of blood. The sequence came from a man under 40 in good health. Here the CDR3 is given as CASSTTGVNYGYTF. The sequenced DNA is TGTGCCAGCAGCACGACAGGGGTAAACTATGGCTACACCTTC.